This entry lists 10 T cell receptor beta chains sequenced from one sample in a study of tumor-infiltrating lymphocytes in primary liver carcinoma. Constant-region priming of 500 to 550 ng total RNA yielded TCR beta cDNA. Three rounds of nested multiplex PCR with slightly modified ARM-PCR produced TCR beta libraries. Each of the first two PCR rounds ran approximately 11 cycles with TRBV1-TRBV30 forward and C-beta reverse primers. MiXCR, run by TCRdb on the multiplex PCR reads, gives a single entry per CDR3 protein. The sample records about 21,000 distinct CDR3 sequences, roughly 72% being singletons. The tissue used was unsorted bulk material of roughly 17-31 mg. RNA and DNA were co-extracted from it with the AllPrep DNA/RNA mini kit. Material: liver tumor tissue from sampling region 1. Subset here: tumor region T1, superior pole. These receptors were collected from a man aged 40-55 years with primary liver carcinoma and hepatitis B virus infection.

Note on this clonotype: Compared with germline, one end of the junction differs, possibly owing to a read error. The chain couples TRBV5-6 to TRBJ1-1; D possibly corresponds to TRBD1 (5 bases). Germline V CDR1 and CDR2: SGHDT, YYEEEE. This CDR3 contains 14 residues. CDR3 protein: CASCLQGLNTEAFF. CDR3 DNA: TGTGCCAGCTGCTTGCAGGGTTTGAATACTGAAGCTTTCTTT.

Details on this clonotype: Germline and junction disagree at one end, which may indicate a read error. The CDR3 region is CASSPGQAHYDYTF. The DNA for the CDR3 is TGTGCCAGCAGCCCTGGGCAGGCCCACTATGACTACACCTTC. The chain has TRBV5-5 and TRBJ1-2, with D unclear. Per germline, CDR1 SGHKS and CDR2 YYEKEE (reference sequence). CDR3 length: 14 amino acids.

Regarding this clonotype: A read error may produce the germline difference seen at one junction end. J is TRBJ2-1 and V is TRBV11-2; TRBD2 might be the D (6 bases). The CDR3 is 11 residues long. The germline CDR1 and CDR2 sequences are SGHAT and FQNNGV. CDR3 amino acids: CASNPEREQFF. For the CDR3, the DNA is TGCGCCAGCAACCCAGAACGGGAGCAGTTTTTC.

A note on this clonotype: Given a much more abundant clone one base away, this may be a read error. V usage is TRBV6-6 and J usage is TRBJ1-4, with D perhaps TRBD1 (6 bases). The CDR3 contains 14 residues. CDR1 is MNHNY, CDR2 SVGAGI, per germline (reference sequence). The CDR3 reads CVSRGGLLGEKLFF. In DNA form, the CDR3 reads TGCGTCAGCAGGGGAGGATTGTTGGGTGAAAAACTGTTTTTT.

This clonotype showed up many times. DNA of the CDR3: TGTGCCAGCAGCTTAGAGGGACTAGCGGGGGGAGATGATACGCAGTATTTT. Translating it yields CASSLEGLAGGDDTQYF. This rearrangement joins TRBV7-2 to TRBJ2-3, with TRBD2 identical over 15 bases. The germline V gene encodes CDR1 SGHTA and CDR2 FQGNSA. The CDR3 length is 17 residues. V was pared by 1 base and J by 6 bases, with 5 bases of the junction left unmatched.

A single count supports this clonotype. Mismatch with germline at one junction end may stem from a read error. J is TRBJ1-5 and V is TRBV6-5, with 7 bases fitting TRBD1. CDR3 length: 13 residues. CDR1 and CDR2 (germline): MNHEY, SVGAGI. CDR3 protein: CPSNRDRTQPQHF. CDR3 nucleotide sequence: TGTCCCAGCAATAGGGACAGAACTCAGCCCCAGCATTTT.

The chain is built from TRBV5-4 and TRBJ2-3, with D unresolved. Germline values: CDR1 SGHNT, CDR2 YYREEE (reference sequence). Trimming removed 3 bases at V and 5 bases at J, with 10 bases between. The CDR3 covers 13 residues. The CDR3, as DNA: TGTGCCAGCAGCTCGGCTGAGGAAGATACGCAGTATTTT. It specifies CASSSAEEDTQYF. The variable domain in full, with the rest retrieved from reference TRBV5-4 and TRBJ2-3, is ETGVTQSPTHLIKTRGQQVTLRCSSQSGHNTVSWYQQALGQGPQFIFQYYREEENGRGNFPPRFSGLQFPNYSSELNVNALELDDSALYLCASSSAEEDTQYFGPGTRLTVL.

This clonotype was detected many times. Likely a read error: the CDR3 ends without its conserved phenylalanine or tryptophan. The V gene is TRBV5-5, the J gene TRBJ1-2; TRBD1 matches 7 bases. J lost 7 bases, V lost 4 bases, and 10 bases had no gene match. The CDR3 is made up of 14 amino acids. CDR1 and CDR2 from the germline V gene are SGHKS and YYEKEE (reference sequence). CDR3 DNA sequence: TGTGCCAGCAGCCCTGGACAGGCCCACTGTGGCTACACCCTC. It codes for CASSPGQAHCGYTL.

This clonotype rates as medium-sized. The rearrangement uses TRBV4-1 and TRBJ2-3, with a weak D call TRBD2 (7 bases). The CDR3 extends over 17 amino acids. V was cut by 10 bases and J by 2 bases, with 25 bases left in between. Germline V gives CDR1 MGHRA, CDR2 YSYEKL. This CDR3 is CATQGGGDDGFTDTQYF. The CDR3 DNA reads TGCGCCACCCAGGGAGGGGGAGATGATGGATTCACAGATACGCAGTATTTT.

About this clonotype: An end of the junction differs from the germline gene, which may be a read error. This rearrangement joins TRBV6-5 to TRBJ1-4; possible D gene TRBD1, 6 bases. The CDR3 extends over 14 amino acids. CDR1 and CDR2 (germline): MNHEY, SVGAGI. The CDR3 DNA follows: TGTACCAGCAGTTACCGGGGGCCAGATGGAAAACTGTTTTTT. Translated, it gives CTSSYRGPDGKLFF.